Listed below are T cell receptor beta chains from one sample, sequenced in a study of regulatory T cells in long-lasting Graves disease. TCRdb fed the multiplex PCR reads into MiXCR, producing one record per CDR3 protein. Here the sample spans 380,000 or so distinct CDR3 sequences, roughly 16% being singletons. The same sample was also used in a study of T cells in Graves' hyperthyroidism and ophthalmopathy.

The starting material was peripheral blood mononuclear cells (PBMCs), obtained at new diagnosis, from a patient treated with antithyroid drugs. The receptors originated from a woman in her late teens or twenties with Graves disease. Both conserved end residues are part of each CDR3. D genes are given only for firm matches.

d_gene,v_gene,j_gene,CDR3aa
TRBD2,TRBV20-1,TRBJ2-1,CSARGGLAGGYNEQFF
TRBD2,TRBV27,TRBJ2-7,CASSSLPLAGEYHEQYF
-,TRBV6-1,TRBJ1-5,CASTPSGGVSNQPQHF
-,TRBV6-1,TRBJ2-5,CASSRTEETQYF
-,TRBV2,TRBJ2-2,CASSGTASRELFF
TRBD2,TRBV12-3/TRBV12-4,TRBJ2-1,CASSLASLAGGPTYNEQFF
-,TRBV5-5,TRBJ1-2,CASSWNTANYGYTF
-,TRBV5-1,TRBJ2-5,CASSEVVFLREYLQETQYF
-,TRBV27,TRBJ2-1,CASSWARAGVGEQFF
TRBD1,TRBV7-2,TRBJ1-2,CASSLDVGQGYGYTF
-,TRBV30,TRBJ2-1,CAWKGKYYNEQFF
-,TRBV3-1,TRBJ1-1,CASSYYRENTEAFF
TRBD1,TRBV3-1,TRBJ2-7,CASSQGGGSYEQYF
TRBD1,TRBV27,TRBJ2-7,CASSQEDRGRAYF
TRBD1,TRBV30,TRBJ2-7,CALKQGSNEQYF
-,TRBV2,TRBJ1-1,CATLGNTEAFF
-,TRBV30,TRBJ2-5,CAWSSLRQSPQETQYF
TRBD1,TRBV30,TRBJ1-2,CAWSLRGRSGYTF
-,TRBV9,TRBJ2-1,CASSPNLRLVDEQFF
-,TRBV2,TRBJ2-1,CASSERGRIRFF
TRBD1,TRBV7-3,TRBJ1-1,CASSLLGTALNTEAFF
TRBD2,TRBV5-6,TRBJ2-3,CASSLGGLAGSQYF
TRBD1,TRBV12-3/TRBV12-4,TRBJ2-5,CASSLGTGGLVTQYF
-,TRBV27,TRBJ2-4,CASSFLSPAKNIQYF
-,TRBV29-1,TRBJ1-1,CSGGSGRGATEAFF
-,TRBV30,TRBJ1-2,CAWSVGSFGYGYTF
TRBD2,TRBV20-1,TRBJ2-1,CSAMLAGGFYEQFF
TRBD1,TRBV7-3,TRBJ1-6,CASSSRQGSSPLHF
TRBD2,TRBV11-2,TRBJ2-3,CASRTSGGLEADTQYF
-,TRBV20-1,TRBJ1-2,CSLPGGSTNYGYTF
-,TRBV9,TRBJ2-5,CASSVDGPETQYF
-,TRBV6-2/TRBV6-3,TRBJ2-1,CASSYGAGDYNEQFF
-,TRBV3-1,TRBJ1-2,CASSQDRPYGYTF
-,TRBV24-1,TRBJ2-1,CATSTGNEQFF
-,TRBV2,TRBJ2-1,CATGLRRNEQFF
-,TRBV5-1,TRBJ2-3,CASTPRATTSTDTQYF
-,TRBV6-1,TRBJ2-7,CASKLNRAYEQYF
-,TRBV2,TRBJ2-3,CASSKDSTDTQYF
-,TRBV5-1,TRBJ1-6,CASSLEGGGNSPLHF
-,TRBV19,TRBJ2-7,CASSMTRVLALGEQYF
-,TRBV7-9,TRBJ1-2,CASSPDSTGYGYTF
TRBD2,TRBV20-1,TRBJ2-7,CSARDSSGSFEYEQYF
TRBD2,TRBV2,TRBJ2-5,CASSEAPSGGARETQYF
-,TRBV5-1,TRBJ1-1,CASSALGVAEAFF
TRBD1,TRBV5-1,TRBJ2-3,CASSSRSGGDTQYF
-,TRBV2,TRBJ1-2,CASVLGVGYGYTF
TRBD2,TRBV2,TRBJ2-3,CASTDKRGGGDTQYF
-,TRBV10-1,TRBJ2-3,CASSGLEGIDTQYF
TRBD2,TRBV5-1,TRBJ2-1,CASSFLAGGGNEQFF
-,TRBV5-1,TRBJ1-5,CASSRGANQPQHF
-,TRBV18,TRBJ1-2,CASSADRNYGYTF
-,TRBV2,TRBJ1-3,CASRRTTEISGNTIYF
-,TRBV11-2,TRBJ2-3,CASAPLGFSSTDTQYF
TRBD1,TRBV15,TRBJ1-4,CATSRDRDSGGKLFF
TRBD1,TRBV28,TRBJ2-7,CASSADRVREQYF
-,TRBV7-9,TRBJ2-2,CASSPRDSWGTGELFF
-,TRBV6-2/TRBV6-3,TRBJ1-6,CATKPPGTESPLHF